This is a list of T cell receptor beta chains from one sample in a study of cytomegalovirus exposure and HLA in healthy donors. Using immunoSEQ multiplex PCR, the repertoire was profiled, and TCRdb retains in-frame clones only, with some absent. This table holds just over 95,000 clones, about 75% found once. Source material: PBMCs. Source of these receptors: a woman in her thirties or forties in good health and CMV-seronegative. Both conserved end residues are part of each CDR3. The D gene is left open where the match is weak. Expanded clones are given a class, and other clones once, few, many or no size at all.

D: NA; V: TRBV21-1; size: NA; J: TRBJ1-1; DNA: TGTGCCAGCACCGATATTATCGCCCCAGACAGGGGGAACAAAAAGTACACTGAAGCTTTCTTT; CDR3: CASTDIIAPDRGNKKYTEAFF
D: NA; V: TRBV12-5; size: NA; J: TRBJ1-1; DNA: TGTGCTAGTGGTCAGGTTTGGGGAGCGGGGCCAGGTGTAGGAACTGAAGCTTTCTTT; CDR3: CASGQVWGAGPGVGTEAFF
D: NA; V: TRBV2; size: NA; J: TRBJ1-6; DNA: TGTGCCAGCAGTGAAGCAGGGGGATTTTCACCCCTCCACTTT; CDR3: CASSEAGGFSPLHF
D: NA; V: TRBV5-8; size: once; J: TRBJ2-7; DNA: TGTGCCAGCAGCTTCTTTGAGCAGTACTTC; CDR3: CASSFFEQYF
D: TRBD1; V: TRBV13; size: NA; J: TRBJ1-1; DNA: TGTGCCGTTCGACAGGGGATGGACACTGAAGCTTTCTTT; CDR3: CAVRQGMDTEAFF
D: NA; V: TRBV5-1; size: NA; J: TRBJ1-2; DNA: TGCGCCAGCACCATGTTGGTGGTGGCCTATGGCTACACCTTC; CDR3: CASTMLVVAYGYTF
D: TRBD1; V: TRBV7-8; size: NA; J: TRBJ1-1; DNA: TGTGCCAGCAGCCTAAGGCGAGCAAATTACCGGGACAGGGGGGACACTGAAGCTTTCTTT; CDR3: CASSLRRANYRDRGDTEAFF
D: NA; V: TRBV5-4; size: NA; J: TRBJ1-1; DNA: TGTGCCAGCAGCTTGACGGGGGGGAACACTGAAGCTTTCTTT; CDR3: CASSLTGGNTEAFF
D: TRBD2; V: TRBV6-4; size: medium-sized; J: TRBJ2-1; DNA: TGTGCCAGCAGTGACCACGGGGGGGCCTACAATGAGCAGTTCTTC; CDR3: CASSDHGGAYNEQFF
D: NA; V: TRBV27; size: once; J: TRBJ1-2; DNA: TGTGCCAGCAGTTTTGGGGGGAACTATGGCTACACCTTC; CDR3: CASSFGGNYGYTF
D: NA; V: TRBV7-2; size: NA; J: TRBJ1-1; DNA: TGTGCCAGCAGCTTCACAGGGTTGTCTGAAGCTTTCTTT; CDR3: CASSFTGLSEAFF
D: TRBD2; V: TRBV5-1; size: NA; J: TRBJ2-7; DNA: TGCGCCAGCAGCCTGGAGGGTGGGAGCGGGGGGTATTCCTACGAGCAGTACTTC; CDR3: CASSLEGGSGGYSYEQYF
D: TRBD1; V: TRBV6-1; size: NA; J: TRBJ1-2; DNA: TGTGCCAGCAGAGCGACAGGGCACTATGGCTACACCTTC; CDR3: CASRATGHYGYTF
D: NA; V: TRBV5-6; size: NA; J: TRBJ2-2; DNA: TGTGCCAGCAGCTTGCGACGGCGGGGTATTGGCGGGGAGCTGTTTTTT; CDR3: CASSLRRRGIGGELFF
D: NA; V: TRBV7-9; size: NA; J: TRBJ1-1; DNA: TGTGCCAGCAGCTTAGGTCGGGGGGACACTGAAGCTTTCTTT; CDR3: CASSLGRGDTEAFF
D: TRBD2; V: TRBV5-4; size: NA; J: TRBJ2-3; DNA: TGTGCCAGCAGCTACGGCGGGGGTACTCCGACAGATACGCAGTATTTT; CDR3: CASSYGGGTPTDTQYF
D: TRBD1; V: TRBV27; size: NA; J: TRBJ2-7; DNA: TGTGCCAGCAGTTTTCTGGGACAGGGCTACGAGCAGTACTTC; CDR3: CASSFLGQGYEQYF